This T cell receptor beta chain was captured in a study of T cell repertoires in ileal Crohn's disease. Overall study: At postoperative colonoscopy, neoterminal ileum biopsies were taken as M6.

Points on this clone: Its antigen is currently unknown.

The time point here: neoterminal ileum biopsy at postoperative endoscopy, about 6 months after surgery. General study points: Within the first postoperative year, endoscopy came at median about 7.3 months.

V was shortened by 3 bases and J by 0 bases, with 12 bases between the two germline ends. Germline V gene sequence: CDR1 SNHLY, CDR2 FYNNEI. This CDR3 region has 15 residues. TCRB immunosequencing input was around 540 nanograms of biopsy DNA per sample. Method: immunoSEQ multiplex PCR; TCRdb's copy keeps in-frame clones and lacks some. The data contain about 62,000 clones, 85% to 90% of them singletons. This sequence joins TRBV2 and TRBJ2-7; D gene uncertain. What was sequenced was ileal tissue. This receptor was obtained from an adult with Crohn's disease. CDR3 sequence (DNA): TGTGCCAGCAGTGACCCCCAGCGACCCTCCTACGAGCAGTACTTC. This sequence encodes CASSDPQRPSYEQYF.